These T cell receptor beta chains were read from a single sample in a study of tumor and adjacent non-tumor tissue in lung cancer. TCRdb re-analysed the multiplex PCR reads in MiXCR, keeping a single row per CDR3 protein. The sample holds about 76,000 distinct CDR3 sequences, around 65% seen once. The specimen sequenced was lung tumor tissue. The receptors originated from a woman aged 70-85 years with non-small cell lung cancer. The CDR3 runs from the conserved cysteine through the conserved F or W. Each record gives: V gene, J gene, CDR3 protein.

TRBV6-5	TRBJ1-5	CASSRQSGQPQHF
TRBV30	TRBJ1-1	CAWSTPIWSTEAFF
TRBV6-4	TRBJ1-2	CASSVTGTWHYGYTF
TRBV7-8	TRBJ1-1	CAGSFGQLNTEAFF
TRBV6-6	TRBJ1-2	CASLPGTANYDYTF
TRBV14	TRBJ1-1	CASNQDSGVNTEAFF
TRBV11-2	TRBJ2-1	CASSLSNLAVEQFF
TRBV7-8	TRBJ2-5	CVSSLTQQETQYF
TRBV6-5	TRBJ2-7	CAAGTVTYEQYF
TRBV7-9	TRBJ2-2	CASRRVGAGELFF
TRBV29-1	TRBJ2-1	CSVEASGKIYNEQFF
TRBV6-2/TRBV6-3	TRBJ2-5	CASFTPSDYIQEIRYF
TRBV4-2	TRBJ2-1	CVSSPSLVAGGRNEQFF
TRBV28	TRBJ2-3	CASSPPSGLTDTQYF
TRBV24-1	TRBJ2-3	CVTSDPAGGRWTETQYF
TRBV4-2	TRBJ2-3	CASSQDGTSGSVDMRYF
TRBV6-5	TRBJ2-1	CASSYGQEQFF
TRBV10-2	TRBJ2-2	CASQRLAGPSSWQLFF
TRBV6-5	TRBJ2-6	CAITYSMGSGANVLTF
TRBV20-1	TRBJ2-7	CSARGGQRGLREQYF
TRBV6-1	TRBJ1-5	CAGNEASGGYQSQHF
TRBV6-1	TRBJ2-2	CASSRTHGRVNTGELFF
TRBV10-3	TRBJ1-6	CAFSEQYQIVSMVSPLHF
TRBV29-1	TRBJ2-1	CSVGRESIDEQFF
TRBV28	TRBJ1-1	CASSLAANTEAFF
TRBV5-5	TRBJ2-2	CASSLGTLVAGTEELVF
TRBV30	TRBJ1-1	CVWSPHRTLGAEAFF
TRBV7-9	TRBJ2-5	CASSWTSGRKTQYF
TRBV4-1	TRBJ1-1	CTSNHRIENTEAFF
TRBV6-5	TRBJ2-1	CASNYSATSGKGQFF
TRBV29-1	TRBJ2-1	CSLVGYNEQFF
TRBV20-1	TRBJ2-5	CCAQDTKETQHF
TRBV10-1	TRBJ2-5	CASSDQRAGSEAQYF
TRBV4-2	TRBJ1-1	CASSQSEQESTEALF
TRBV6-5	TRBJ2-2	CASQGARTNTGELFF
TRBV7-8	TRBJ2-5	CASSLTQQETQSF
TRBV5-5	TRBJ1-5	CASSLYRGRAQPQHF
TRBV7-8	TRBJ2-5	CANDAFSGSVLETQYF